Presented here are 29 T cell receptor beta chains from one specimen sequenced in a study of control samples from healthy donors and cancer patients. The assay was immunoSEQ multiplex PCR, and TCRdb's table has in-frame clones only and misses some. Of 100,000 to 120,000 clones listed, around 87% were seen once; the top ten hold around 3.9%. Material for sequencing was PBMCs. All receptors come from a woman aged 60 to 75 with lung cancer.

The rearrangement joins TRBV7-9 to TRBJ2-7; D uncertain. The V end was cut by 2 bases, the J end by 1 base, with 6 bases between. The CDR3 is 13 amino acids. Per the germline V gene, CDR1 is SEHNR and CDR2 is FQNEAQ (reference sequence). CDR3 residues: CASSLPSSYEQYF. The CDR3 DNA sequence: TGTGCCAGCAGCTTACCTAGTTCCTACGAGCAGTACTTC. Combining the CDR3 with reference TRBV7-9 and TRBJ2-7 gives the whole variable domain DTGVSQNPRHKITKRGQNVTFRCDPISEHNRLYWYRQTLGQGPEFLTYFQNEAQLEKSRLLSDRFSAERPKGSFSTLEIQRTEQGDSAMYLCASSLPSSYEQYFGPGTRLTVT.

The J gene is TRBJ2-3, the V gene TRBV11-1; possible D gene TRBD1, 5 bases. Germline V gives CDR1 SGHAT, CDR2 FQDESV (reference sequence). This CDR3 has 16 residues. V was cut by 4 bases and J by 0 bases, with 14 bases left in between. The CDR3 protein is CASSSRQSSSTDTQYF. Here the CDR3 DNA reads TGTGCCAGCAGCTCCAGACAGTCCTCTAGCACAGATACGCAGTATTTT.

DNA for the CDR3: TGTGCCACCTGGAGGGTACAGAACGCTGGAAACACCATATATTTT. Its protein is CATWRVQNAGNTIYF. V gene TRBV6-5 combines with J gene TRBJ1-3; D unresolved. V was pared by 10 bases and J by 2 bases, with 18 bases between. Per germline, CDR1 MNHEY and CDR2 SVGAGI. The length of the CDR3 is 15 residues.

This clone has only one observation. This chain uses TRBV28 with TRBJ1-6, with D perhaps matching TRBD1 (5 bases). CDR1 is MDHEN and CDR2 is SYDVKM in the germline V gene. The ends were cut back, 6 bases at V and 9 bases at J, with 15 bases in the middle. The CDR3 runs to 14 residues. Here the CDR3 DNA reads TGTGCCAGCAGGGGATCCAGGGTCACTTCACCCCTCCACTTT. Its translation is CASRGSRVTSPLHF.

This clone was observed a single time. The chain has TRBV18 and TRBJ1-3; D ambiguous. The CDR3 covers 14 residues. CDR1 KGHSH and CDR2 LQKENI come from the germline V gene. V lost 3 bases and J lost 4, with 10 bases in between. CDR3 bases: TGTGCCAGCTCACCCACTAGAGGCGGAAACACCATATATTTT. Translation: CASSPTRGGNTIYF.

This chain joins TRBV19 and TRBJ1-5, with D uncertain. This CDR3 comprises 15 residues. The germline V gene encodes CDR1 LNHDA and CDR2 SQIVND (reference sequence). The V end lost 6 bases, the J end lost 3 bases, and 15 bases lay between the germline ends. The CDR3 protein is CASSLLSGFNQPQHF. The DNA of the CDR3 is TGTGCCAGTAGCCTTTTGTCCGGGTTCAATCAGCCCCAGCATTTT. Based on the CDR3 plus reference TRBV19 and TRBJ1-5, the full variable domain is DGGITQSPKYLFRKEGQNVTLSCEQNLNHDAMYWYRQDPGQGLRLIYYSQIVNDFQKGDIAEGYSVSREKKESFPLTVTSAQKNPTAFYLCASSLLSGFNQPQHFGDGTRLSIL.

This clone was seen once. The J gene is TRBJ2-1, the V gene TRBV6-6, with 10 bases fitting TRBD2. Germline values: CDR1 MNHNY, CDR2 SVGAGI (reference sequence). The CDR3 runs 16 residues. Trimming removed 6 bases from V and 4 bases from J; junction bases left unmatched: 9. The CDR3 DNA reads TGTGCCAGCAGGCGATCCGGGACTAGCGCGTACAATGAGCAGTTCTTC. Translated, it gives CASRRSGTSAYNEQFF.

With respect to this clone: In the same sample, other DNA sequences code for this CDR3. The chain has TRBV10-3 and TRBJ2-1; 7 positions agree with TRBD2. The CDR3 sequence is 14 residues long. J gave up 4 bases and V 4 bases, and 4 bases lay outside the gene matches. CDR1 is ENHRY, CDR2 SYGVKD, per germline. CDR3 sequence reads: CAISGLAEYNEQFF. DNA for the CDR3: TGTGCCATCAGTGGTCTAGCGGAGTACAATGAGCAGTTCTTC.

This chain uses TRBV19 with TRBJ2-2; 12 positions agree with TRBD2. The CDR3 sequence is 16 residues long. Germline V gene sequence: CDR1 LNHDA, CDR2 SQIVND (reference sequence). V shed 6 bases and J 2 bases; nucleotides not matched to a gene: 4. This CDR3 reads CASRRTSGANTGELFF. For the CDR3, the DNA is TGTGCCAGTAGACGGACTAGCGGGGCTAACACCGGGGAGCTGTTTTTT.

The chain is built from TRBV4-1 and TRBJ2-3; D is perhaps TRBD1 or TRBD2 (5 bases each). The CDR3 covers 17 residues. CDR1 is MGHRA and CDR2 is YSYEKL in the germline V gene. V lost 2 bases, J lost 0 bases, and 15 bases lay in between. This chain's CDR3 is CASSQSGHYPSTDTQYF. The CDR3 DNA is TGCGCCAGCAGCCAATCGGGGCATTACCCTAGCACAGATACGCAGTATTTT.

This chain uses TRBV2 with TRBJ2-2; D not certain. Germline CDR1 is SNHLY and CDR2 is FYNNEI. This CDR3 is 15 amino acids long. Trimming took off 1 base at V and 4 bases at J, with 10 bases between the two ends. The chain's CDR3 is CASSEGDLTTGELFF. CDR3 nucleotide sequence: TGTGCCAGCAGTGAAGGTGACCTTACCACCGGGGAGCTGTTTTTT.

The rearrangement joins TRBV3-1 (or the pseudogene TRBV3-2) to TRBJ1-5; 12 positions agree with TRBD1. V dropped 2 bases and J dropped 4; count of bases not matched to a gene: 12. The CDR3 totals 19 residues. CDR1 is LGHDT, CDR2 YNNKEL, per germline (reference sequence). This CDR3 is CASSQSFGGQGAGNQPQHF. CDR3 nucleotide sequence: TGTGCCAGCAGCCAATCCTTCGGGGGACAGGGGGCGGGAAATCAGCCCCAGCATTTT.

Many counts were recorded for this clone. The chain has TRBV6-1 and TRBJ1-5; 7 bases match TRBD1. The ends lost 3 bases at V and 6 bases at J; junction bases unmatched: 8. CDR1 is MNHNS and CDR2 is SASEGT in the germline V gene. This CDR3 is built from 15 residues. The CDR3 loop is CASSENRGLSQPQHF. CDR3 sequence (DNA): TGTGCCAGCAGTGAGAACAGGGGATTGAGTCAGCCCCAGCATTTT.

The chain carries TRBV5-6 and TRBJ1-3; 8 bases agree with TRBD1. With 4 bases clipped from V and 4 bases from J, the junction kept 7 bases outside the gene matches. The CDR3 runs 15 residues. The germline V gene encodes CDR1 SGHDT and CDR2 YYEEEE. Written as DNA, the CDR3 is TGTGCCAGCAGCAGGACAGGGCTTGAAGGAAACACCATATATTTT. It yields the protein CASSRTGLEGNTIYF.

This clone has more than one count but fewer than ten. The chain carries TRBV5-5 and TRBJ1-2; TRBD1 matches 7 bases. The CDR3 loop spans 15 amino acids. From germline, CDR1 is SGHKS and CDR2 YYEKEE (reference sequence). J was trimmed by 5 bases and V by 0 bases; bases with no gene match: 7. The CDR3 DNA is TGTGCCAGCAGCTTGGCCGGACAGGAGGGGTATGGCTACACCTTC. Residues: CASSLAGQEGYGYTF.

The rearrangement links TRBV5-4 to TRBJ1-6; D perhaps matches TRBD1 (6 bases). The CDR3 contains 14 residues. CDR1 and CDR2 from the germline V gene are SGHNT and YYREEE (reference sequence). Trimming removed 1 base from V and 12 bases from J, with 14 bases in between. The CDR3 coding sequence is TGTGCCAGCAGCTTGCAGGGGCCTAGGCAACCCCTCCACTTT. Protein: CASSLQGPRQPLHF.

There are a few counts of this clone. This chain uses TRBV10-3 with TRBJ2-7; TRBD1 aligns across 8 bases. CDR1 is ENHRY, CDR2 SYGVKD, per germline. The junction had 5 bases not matched to a gene; V was cut back by 4 bases and J by 3 bases. The CDR3 contains 14 residues. This chain's CDR3 is CAISVEQGDYEQYF. In DNA form, the CDR3 reads TGTGCCATCAGTGTAGAACAGGGGGACTACGAGCAGTACTTC.

The CDR3 bases are TGTGCCAGTAGCCTTGGGACTAGCGGGAGCCGGGGAAAAAACATTCAGTACTTC. Amino acids: CASSLGTSGSRGKNIQYF. V is TRBV19 and J is TRBJ2-4; 14 bases match TRBD2. Germline loops: CDR1 LNHDA, CDR2 SQIVND (reference sequence). With 6 bases clipped from V and 4 bases from J, the junction kept 11 bases outside the gene matches. This CDR3 comprises 18 residues.

The chain couples TRBV9 to TRBJ2-7; 8 bases are shared with TRBD2. The CDR3 sequence is 15 residues long. Germline loops: CDR1 SGDLS, CDR2 YYNGEE. The V and J ends lost 0 bases and 4 bases, in that order; junction bases with no gene match: 6. The CDR3 DNA follows: TGTGCCAGCAGCGTAGGCATAGCGGGGCCTTACGAGCAGTACTTC. Protein: CASSVGIAGPYEQYF. Drawing the rest from reference TRBV9 and TRBJ2-7, the complete variable domain is DSGVTQTPKHLITATGQRVTLRCSPRSGDLSVYWYQQSLDQGLQFLIQYYNGEERAKGNILERFSAQQFPDLHSELNLSSLELGDSALYFCASSVGIAGPYEQYFGPGTRLTVT.

The chain recombines TRBV18 with TRBJ2-5; 10 bases are a match to TRBD1. This CDR3 has 19 amino acids. The J segment lost 1 base and the V segment lost 3 bases, leaving 14 bases of the junction unmatched. CDR1 is KGHSH, CDR2 LQKENI, per germline. CDR3 nucleotide sequence: TGTGCCAGCTCACCTTCGACAGGGGGCGTAGTGGCCCCCCAAGAGACCCAGTACTTC. It encodes CASSPSTGGVVAPQETQYF. Full variable domain (rest looked up from reference TRBV18 and TRBJ2-5): NAGVMQNPRHLVRRRGQEARLRCSPMKGHSHVYWYRQLPEEGLKFMVYLQKENIIDESGMPKERFSAEFPKEGPSILRIQQVVRGDSAAYFCASSPSTGGVVAPQETQYFGPGTRLLVL.

CDR3 sequence: CASSLGGQGSIGNTIYF. The CDR3 DNA reads TGTGCCAGCAGCTTAGGGGGACAGGGGAGTATTGGAAACACCATATATTTT. V usage is TRBV7-6 and J usage is TRBJ1-3; TRBD1 matches 10 bases. The CDR3 is 17 residues long. Germline trimming cut 1 base from V and 3 bases from J; bases unmatched to any gene: 6. Germline V gene data show CDR1 as SGHVS and CDR2 as FNYEAQ.

This clone has a single count. The genes are TRBV6-6 and TRBJ1-2; D may be TRBD1 (5 bases). Trimming shortened V by 5 bases and J by 2 bases, and 21 bases separated the two germline ends. Germline CDR1 reads MNHNY; CDR2 reads SVGAGI (reference sequence). This CDR3 is built from 17 residues. CDR3 in amino acids: CASSPTPAGGGNYGYTF. The CDR3 coding sequence is TGTGCCAGCAGTCCTACCCCAGCCGGGGGGGGGAACTATGGCTACACCTTC.

This clone was observed once. The chain combines TRBV14 with TRBJ1-2, with no clear D. V shed 0 bases and J shed 7 bases, with 9 bases lying between them. CDR1 SGHDN and CDR2 FVKESK come from the germline V gene. The CDR3 is 13 amino acids. This chain's CDR3 is CASSQEGYGGYTF. The CDR3 bases are TGTGCCAGCAGCCAAGAGGGGTACGGTGGCTACACCTTC.

V gene TRBV7-2 combines with J gene TRBJ2-7; a possible D gene is TRBD1 (6 bases). This CDR3 region has 14 residues. Between the trimmed V and J ends, which lost 5 bases and 2 bases, there was a span of 13 bases. Looked up from germline, CDR1 is SGHTA and CDR2 is FQGNSA. For the CDR3, the DNA is TGTGCCAGCAGCCTTCGGACAGAGCCCTACGAGCAGTACTTC. Residues: CASSLRTEPYEQYF.

The chain combines TRBV7-9 with TRBJ2-5; possible D gene TRBD2, 6 bases. This CDR3 contains 16 residues. Germline loops: CDR1 SEHNR, CDR2 FQNEAQ (reference sequence). V dropped 1 base and J dropped 5 bases, with 17 bases sitting between them. The CDR3 here is CASSLGRTSEGETQYF. The CDR3 nucleotides are TGTGCCAGCAGCTTAGGGCGGACCTCGGAGGGGGAGACCCAGTACTTC.

This chain uses TRBV7-9 with TRBJ2-1; 8 bases are a match to TRBD1. Germline lookup yields CDR1 SEHNR and CDR2 FQNEAQ (reference sequence). This CDR3 region has 15 residues. The V gene end was trimmed by 3 bases and the J gene end by 7 bases; junction bases not matched to a gene: 8. CDR3 region: CASSFPGHRGNEQFF. As DNA, the CDR3 is TGTGCCAGCAGCTTCCCGGGGCACAGGGGGAATGAGCAGTTCTTC.

The chain recombines TRBV29-1 with TRBJ2-3, with D perhaps being TRBD1 or TRBD2 (5 bases each). The CDR3 covers 12 residues. Per the germline V gene, CDR1 is SQVTM and CDR2 is ANQGSEA. Trimming stripped 7 bases from V and 3 bases from J, with 11 bases between. The CDR3 protein is CSAGTETDTQYF. In nucleotides, the CDR3 is TGCAGCGCAGGGACCGAAACAGATACGCAGTATTTT.

This chain connects TRBV5-1 to TRBJ2-1; D is unclear. The V and J ends lost 3 bases and 9 bases respectively, with 10 bases between them. Germline CDR1 reads SGHRS; CDR2 reads YFSETQ. The CDR3 has 12 residues. CDR3 nucleotides: TGCGCCAGCAGCTCCGCTAGGATTGAGCAGTTCTTC. It translates to CASSSARIEQFF. Full variable domain (rest looked up from reference TRBV5-1 and TRBJ2-1): KAGVTQTPRYLIKTRGQQVTLSCSPISGHRSVSWYQQTPGQGLQFLFEYFSETQRNKGNFPGRFSGRQFSNSRSEMNVSTLELGDSALYLCASSSARIEQFFGPGTRLTVL.

The chain carries TRBV7-2 and TRBJ2-2; D is possibly TRBD2 (7 bases). Trimming removed 5 bases from V and 4 bases from J, with 11 bases in between. The CDR3 has 14 residues. Germline lookup yields CDR1 SGHTA and CDR2 FQGNSA. The CDR3 nucleotides read TGTGCCAGCAGCGGGAGGGGGGCCACCGGGGAGCTGTTTTTT. It codes for CASSGRGATGELFF.